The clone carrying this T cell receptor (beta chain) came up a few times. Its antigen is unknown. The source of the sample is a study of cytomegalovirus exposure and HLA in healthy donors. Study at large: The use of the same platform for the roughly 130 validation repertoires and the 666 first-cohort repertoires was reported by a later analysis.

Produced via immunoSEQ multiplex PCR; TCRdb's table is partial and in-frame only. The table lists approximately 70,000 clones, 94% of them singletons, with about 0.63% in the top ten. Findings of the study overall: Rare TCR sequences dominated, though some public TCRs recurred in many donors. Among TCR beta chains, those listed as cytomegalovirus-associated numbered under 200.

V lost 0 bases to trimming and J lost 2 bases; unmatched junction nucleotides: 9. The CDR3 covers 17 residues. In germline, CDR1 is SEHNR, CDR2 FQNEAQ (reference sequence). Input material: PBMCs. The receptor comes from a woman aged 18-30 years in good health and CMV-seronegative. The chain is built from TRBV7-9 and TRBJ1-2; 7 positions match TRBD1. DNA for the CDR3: TGTGCCAGCAGCTTAGCGGGACAGCGAAAAGCCAACTATGGCTACACCTTC. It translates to CASSLAGQRKANYGYTF. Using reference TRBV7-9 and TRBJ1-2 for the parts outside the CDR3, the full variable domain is DTGVSQNPRHKITKRGQNVTFRCDPISEHNRLYWYRQTLGQGPEFLTYFQNEAQLEKSRLLSDRFSAERPKGSFSTLEIQRTEQGDSAMYLCASSLAGQRKANYGYTFGSGTRLTVV.